A single sample is the source of the 5 T cell receptor beta chains below, sequenced in a study of patients and donors after allogeneic stem cell transplantation (TCRdb year 2020). The library was made by RT-PCR. The run used a NextSeq 550. TCRdb took the public reads, trimmed them with fastp at Q25, ran MiXCR for clone calling and kept in-frame beta chains. Rows are combined by CDR3 protein, so each entry shows the most common genes and DNA. A total of some 960,000 distinct CDR3 sequences appear in this sample, around 17% of them only once. 5% to 6.5% of the sample is in the top ten clones. Sequenced material: blood, either unsorted or a sorted T cell fraction (not recorded which). The receptors here all came from a human donor who was either an allogeneic HSCT recipient or a stem cell or donor lymphocyte infusion donor (not recorded which). It is not recorded whose cells these are; they may come from a transplant donor.

V usage is TRBV5-1 and J usage is TRBJ1-1; possible D gene TRBD1, 6 bases. The CDR3 is 14 amino acids. Per the germline V gene, CDR1 is SGHRS and CDR2 is YFSETQ. V was clipped by 5 bases and J by 5 bases, with 16 bases between them. The CDR3, as DNA: TGCGCCAGCAGTACAGGGAGCGGTGGGACTGAAGCTTTCTTT. It translates to CASSTGSGGTEAFF.

In its sample, this clonotype was seen a few times. The chain couples TRBV25-1 to TRBJ1-1; TRBD1 is a possible D gene (6 bases). This CDR3 is built from 15 residues. Deletions cut 8 bases from V and 0 bases from J, with 16 bases between. Germline values: CDR1 MGHDK, CDR2 SYGVNS. CDR3 in DNA: TGTGCCAGCGCCAGGGACAATCGGGTGAACACTGAAGCTTTCTTT. Its translation is CASARDNRVNTEAFF.

This clonotype was observed many times. The rearrangement links TRBV6-1 to TRBJ1-2; D not resolved. The CDR3 loop spans 12 amino acids. Germline V lookup: CDR1 MNHNS, CDR2 SASEGT. Trimming removed 3 bases from V and 5 bases from J, with 7 bases in between. The CDR3 DNA follows: TGTGCCAGCAGTGACACACTATATGGCTACACCTTC. Translating it yields CASSDTLYGYTF.

The chain employs TRBV12-3 or TRBV12-4 and TRBJ1-1, with 10 bases fitting TRBD1. Trimming cost V 7 bases and J 4 bases; bases outside gene matches: 6. CDR3 length: 14 residues. CDR3 loop: CASTRRTGGTEAFF. The CDR3 DNA reads as TGTGCCAGCACCCGAAGGACAGGGGGCACTGAAGCTTTCTTT.

This clonotype appeared a few times. V is TRBV27 and J is TRBJ1-5; D gene unclear. This CDR3 is 14 amino acids long. Trimming left V 6 bases short and J 4 bases short, with 13 bases between. Germline V CDR1 and CDR2: MNHEY, SMNVEV (reference sequence). CDR3 nucleotides: TGTGCCAGCAGACCTGGACTGGGGAATCAGCCCCAGCATTTT. As protein: CASRPGLGNQPQHF.